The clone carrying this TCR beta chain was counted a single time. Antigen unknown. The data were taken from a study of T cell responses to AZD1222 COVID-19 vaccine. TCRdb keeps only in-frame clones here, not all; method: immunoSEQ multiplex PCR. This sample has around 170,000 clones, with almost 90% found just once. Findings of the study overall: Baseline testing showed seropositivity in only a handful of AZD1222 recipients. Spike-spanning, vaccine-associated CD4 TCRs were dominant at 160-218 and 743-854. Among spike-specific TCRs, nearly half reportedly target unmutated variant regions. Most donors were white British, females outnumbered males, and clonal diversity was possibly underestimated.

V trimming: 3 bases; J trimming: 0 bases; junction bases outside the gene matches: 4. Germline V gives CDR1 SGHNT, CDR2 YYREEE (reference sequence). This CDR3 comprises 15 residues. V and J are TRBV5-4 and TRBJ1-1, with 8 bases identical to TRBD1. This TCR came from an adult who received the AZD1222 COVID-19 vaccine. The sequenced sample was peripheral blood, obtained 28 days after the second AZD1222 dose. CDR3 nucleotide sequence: TGTGCCAGCAGCTCCGGGGGACAGGTGAACACTGAAGCTTTCTTT. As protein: CASSSGGQVNTEAFF.